The clone carrying this T cell receptor beta chain was detected once. Its antigen is as yet unknown. These data originate in a study of shared clonotypes between healthy human individuals. Study information: Per donor, CD8 memory used one plate, CD8 naive used two, CD4 memory used three and CD4 naive used three.

Here immunoSEQ multiplex PCR was the method, and the copy in TCRdb shows in-frame clones only, minus some. Here the sample spans under 2,500,000 clones, more than 90% being singletons. Points from the study as a whole: Rarefaction indicated that sorted-subset sequencing remained incomplete although depth was large. Generation probabilities of non-shared clonotypes were lower (relative to those shared by all four donors).

There are 14 residues in the CDR3. The germline V gene encodes CDR1 LNHDA and CDR2 SQIVND (reference sequence). Deletions cut 4 bases from V and 7 bases from J, with 13 bases between. Sequenced sample: naive CD4+ T cells sorted from blood. Specified subset: CD45RA+ positively selected. The rearrangement uses TRBV19 and TRBJ1-4; D gene ambiguous. The clonotype comes from a man between 18 and 29 years old in good health. CDR3 sequence: CASSTGAYGEKLFF. The CDR3 DNA follows: TGTGCCAGTAGTACGGGAGCATACGGTGAAAAACTGTTTTTT.